This T cell receptor beta chain was documented in a study of regulatory T cells in long-lasting Graves disease. Library construction for TCR beta used iRepertoire HTBI primers and Arm-PCR of CDR3 regions. TCRdb processed the multiplex PCR reads anew with MiXCR; each CDR3 protein has one entry. The table records 550,000 or so distinct CDR3 sequences, around 12% of them present only once. This clonotype has only a few counts. The J segment lost 9 bases and the V segment lost 3 bases, leaving 7 bases of the junction unmatched. This CDR3 is built from 13 residues. The germline V gene encodes CDR1 MDHEN and CDR2 SYDVKM. Described time point: newly diagnosed GD, antithyroid drugs for less than 3 months. RNA from PBMCs was the source of the TCR library. In each case, Graves' disease was diagnosed per American Thyroid Association guidelines. These same records also appear under a second study, on T cells in Graves' hyperthyroidism and ophthalmopathy. That study adds: Graves' hyperthyroidism showing no ophthalmopathy progression within 18 months was considered stable. Pregnant or lactating patients were excluded, as were those with uncontrolled infection or other autoimmune disease.

Sequencing was performed on peripheral blood mononuclear cells (PBMCs), taken at new diagnosis, from a patient treated with antithyroid drugs. The sequence derives from a woman younger than 45 with Graves disease. The chain carries TRBV28 and TRBJ2-7; 8 nucleotides align to TRBD1. The CDR3 loop reads CASSFPDRVTQYF. CDR3 DNA sequence: TGTGCCAGCAGTTTTCCGGACAGGGTAACGCAGTACTTC.